This T cell receptor (beta chain) is from a study of memory CD4+ T cells and cytomegalovirus serostatus (dated by TCRdb to the late 2010s). Background on the whole study: The roughly 33 healthy Belgian adults in the cohort included 9 who were CMV seropositive and roughly 25 who were CMV seronegative. The study sequenced CD4+ memory TCRbeta repertoires of a Belgian cohort with known cytomegalovirus serostatus to replicate a published TCR-based CMV serostatus classifier.

A word on this clone: The target of this receptor is not known. Per-base qualities were not stored, and no clone one base away is much larger.

Beyond this particular receptor, the publication reports: For CMV serostatus prediction, a median bootstrapped AUC of roughly 0.94 was reached with the original framework, and a median bootstrapped AUC of approximately 0.89 was reached with a US-trained random forest. A median bootstrapped AUC of roughly 0.94 with a 95% CI of 0.76-1.00 was achieved on the Belgian cohort by the original-framework classifier. Unlike the original study, which covered naive and memory CD4+ and CD8+ populations, the Belgian study sequenced only CD4+CD45RO+ memory cells. Results were interpreted as suggesting that the CMV-associated TCR signature is largely present in the CD4+ memory repertoire. Among the 160 or so previously reported CMV-associated TCRbeta sequences, 60 to 70 showed up in the CD4+ memory repertoires, with each one found in between one and five individuals.

Single viable CD3+CD4+CD8-CD45RO+ cells were sorted as memory CD4+ T cells on a FACSAria II. CMV serostatus was assessed using a Roche Elecsys assay, by which serum IgG against CMV pp150, pp28, p38 and p52 was detected. After thawing, total CD4+ T cells were enriched by positive selection with CD4 magnetic microbeads. The samples came from a separate study whose specific focus was interrogating the CD4+ T cell memory repertoire. Peripheral blood mononuclear cells were isolated and cryopreserved according to standard operating procedures, and serum was kept at -80 degrees C. The staining used CD3-PerCP (BW264/56), CD4-APC (RPA-T4), CD45RO-PE (UCHT1) and CD8-Pacific Orange (3B5) antibodies, and Sytox blue was used to exclude non-viable cells. The Quick-DNA Microprep Kit was used to extract genomic DNA from the sorted cells. TCRbeta DNA was amplified with the immunoSEQ hsTCRbeta kit following the manufacturer's protocol. An Illumina MiSeq instrument was used to sequence the TCRbeta libraries. Turning to the authors' computational methods: Following removal of out-of-frame sequences, 2,204,828 distinct TCRbeta sequences were retained, with an average of about 70,000 per individual. Each individual was scored according to the count of roughly 160 previously reported CMV-associated TCRbeta sequences and the total productive distinct TCRbeta count. A beta-binomial model was reimplemented in Python, and scikit-learn random forests with default parameters were trained on data from the US cohort. On the Belgian cohort, classifier performance was reported as the median AUC, along with percentile confidence intervals, across 10,000 bootstrap iterations. The table comes from immuneACCESS by way of TCRdb, which keeps in-frame sequences with V and J called. Part of the clones is missing from these tables; in studies checked, under half for an unresolved V gene and the rest for unknown reasons. The V and J calls and clone size were taken over from that table, and D and trimming were inferred from the DNA. Counted in this sample were about 61,000 clones; about three quarters of them appeared once. The ten largest clones represent around 0.58% of the sample.

This clonotype originated in an adult in good health and CMV-seronegative. Some clones in this sample may be carry-over from other donors' samples. What was sequenced was memory CD4+ T cells from blood.

Read as DNA, the sequence is TGTGCCAGCAGCCGGGGACAGATGAACACTGAAGCTTTCTTT. Translated, this is CASSRGQMNTEAFF. The chain is encoded by TRBV6-5 joined to TRBJ1-1; TRBD1 lines up with 7 middle nucleotides. The CDR1 and CDR2 encoded by the germline V gene are MNHEY and SVGAGI. The CDR3 runs 14 amino acids, cysteine and phenylalanine included. Only the CDR3 portion is preserved as DNA: 42 bases, with reading frame beginning at the first base. Germline trimming: 6 bases from V, 0 bases from J; junction bases outside gene matches: 4.